Listed below are T cell receptor beta chains from one sample, sequenced in a study of OX40 agonist ivuxolimab in advanced cancers. Sequenced by immunoSEQ multiplex PCR; TCRdb stores in-frame clones only, minus some. Found here are about 49,000 clones, less than 85% of them singletons; the top ten hold about 12%. The sample here was CD4+ or CD8+ T cells sorted from blood, taken in a trial of the OX40 agonist ivuxolimab. The origin of the receptors is an adult with an advanced solid tumor such as melanoma, head and neck, liver or kidney cancer. The CDR3 runs from the conserved cysteine through the conserved F or W. Clone size appears in some rows only: once, few, many, or a class for an expanded clone.

V gene	clone size	J gene	CDR3 protein
TRBV10-3	NA	TRBJ1-2	CAISDQAGPRLGGYTF
TRBV20-1	NA	TRBJ2-1	CSATSGREQFF
TRBV29-1	NA	TRBJ1-2	CSVTDRRSNYGYTF
TRBV6-1	NA	TRBJ1-2	CASSEEGLRGRRGYTF
TRBV5-8	NA	TRBJ2-6	CASSLDRVHGANVLTF
TRBV6-5	NA	TRBJ2-2	CASSYGRNTGELFF
TRBV21-1	NA	TRBJ1-2	CASTDGANYGYTF
TRBV9	NA	TRBJ2-5	CASSVNSGETQYF
TRBV6-5	NA	TRBJ1-4	CASRLGQGAKEKLFF
TRBV6-1	NA	TRBJ2-5	CASSPIAGVGETQYF
TRBV6-4	NA	TRBJ1-1	CASKAGQTNTEAFF
TRBV4-1	few	TRBJ1-1	CASSPIGRQGVGVNTEAFF
TRBV30	NA	TRBJ1-1	CAWSRILGTEAFF
TRBV29-1	NA	TRBJ1-5	CSVGEGGINQPQHF
TRBV5-1	once	TRBJ1-1	CASSPRGGKNTEAFF
TRBV18	NA	TRBJ1-1	CASSGNGDTEAFF
TRBV2	NA	TRBJ1-6	CASSENRVQNSPLHF
TRBV19	NA	TRBJ1-2	CASSIRPGTANYGYTF
TRBV7-8	once	TRBJ2-3	CASSSELGGTYTDTQYF
TRBV2	NA	TRBJ1-4	CASSEYRAREKLFF
TRBV12-5	NA	TRBJ2-3	CASGYPETTTQYF
TRBV18	NA	TRBJ2-7	CASSPGLAGYEQYF
TRBV6-6	few	TRBJ1-1	CASSYKKAFF
TRBV7-9	once	TRBJ2-7	CASSLVAGDSYEQYF
TRBV5-1	few	TRBJ2-7	CASSLGAEHDEQYF
TRBV5-1	NA	TRBJ1-4	CASSLAPGLGEKLFF
TRBV7-8	NA	TRBJ2-5	CASSLTYQETQYF
TRBV7-9	NA	TRBJ1-6	CASSFWGQGVGSPLHF
TRBV5-8	NA	TRBJ1-4	CASGNGAANEKLFF
TRBV10-3	NA	TRBJ1-2	CAISEMRTENGYTF
TRBV29-1	NA	TRBJ1-2	CSAERYSGPRYRSYYGYTF
TRBV7-6	NA	TRBJ1-1	CASSPTGLNTEAFF
TRBV2	NA	TRBJ1-2	CASSEAALGQVYGYTF
TRBV9	NA	TRBJ2-1	CASSVGSYNEQFF
TRBV2	once	TRBJ2-1	CASKVTPQRERGEQFF
TRBV5-1	NA	TRBJ1-1	CASSLVGGARPTEAFF
TRBV5-6	NA	TRBJ1-1	CASSLFQGVNTEAFF